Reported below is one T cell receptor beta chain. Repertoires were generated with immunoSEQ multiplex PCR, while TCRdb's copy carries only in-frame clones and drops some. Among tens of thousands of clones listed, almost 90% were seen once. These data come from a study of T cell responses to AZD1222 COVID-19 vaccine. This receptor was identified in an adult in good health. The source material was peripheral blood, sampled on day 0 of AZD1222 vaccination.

The CDR3 loop is CASSFPVRDRGYGYTF. DNA of the CDR3: TGTGCCAGCAGCTTTCCAGTCCGGGACAGGGGCTATGGCTACACCTTC. This rearrangement joins TRBV5-8 to TRBJ1-2, with 10 bases fitting TRBD1. The CDR3 consists of 16 residues. J lost 4 bases, V lost 2 bases, and 8 bases had no gene match. Per the germline V gene, CDR1 is SGHTS and CDR2 is YDEGEE.